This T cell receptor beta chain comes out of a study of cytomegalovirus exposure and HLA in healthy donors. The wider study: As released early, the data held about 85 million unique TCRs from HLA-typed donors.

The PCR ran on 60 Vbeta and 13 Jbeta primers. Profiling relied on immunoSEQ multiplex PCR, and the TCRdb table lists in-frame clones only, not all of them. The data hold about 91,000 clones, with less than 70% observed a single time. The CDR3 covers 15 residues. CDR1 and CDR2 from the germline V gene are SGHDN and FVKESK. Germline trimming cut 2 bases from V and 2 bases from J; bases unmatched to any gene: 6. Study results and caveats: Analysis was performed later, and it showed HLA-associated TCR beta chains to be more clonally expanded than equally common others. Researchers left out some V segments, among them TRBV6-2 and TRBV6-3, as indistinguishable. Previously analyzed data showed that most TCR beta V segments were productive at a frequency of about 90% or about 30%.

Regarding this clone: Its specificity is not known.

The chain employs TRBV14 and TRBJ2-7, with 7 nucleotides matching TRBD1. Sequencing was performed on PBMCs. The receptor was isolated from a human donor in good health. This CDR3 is CASSQYLGGPYEQYF. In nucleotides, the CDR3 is TGTGCCAGCAGCCAATATTTAGGGGGCCCCTACGAGCAGTACTTC.